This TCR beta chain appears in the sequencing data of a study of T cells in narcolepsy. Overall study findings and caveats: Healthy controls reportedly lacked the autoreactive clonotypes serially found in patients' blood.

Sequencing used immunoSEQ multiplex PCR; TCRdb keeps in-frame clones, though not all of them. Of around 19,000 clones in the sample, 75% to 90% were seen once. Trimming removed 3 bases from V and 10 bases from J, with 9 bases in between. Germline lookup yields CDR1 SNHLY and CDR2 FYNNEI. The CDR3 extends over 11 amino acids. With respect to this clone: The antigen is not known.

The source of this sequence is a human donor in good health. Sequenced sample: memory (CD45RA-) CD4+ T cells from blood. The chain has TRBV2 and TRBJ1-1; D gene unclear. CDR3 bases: TGTGCCAGCAGTGAGGAAAGGTCAGCTTTCTTT. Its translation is CASSEERSAFF.